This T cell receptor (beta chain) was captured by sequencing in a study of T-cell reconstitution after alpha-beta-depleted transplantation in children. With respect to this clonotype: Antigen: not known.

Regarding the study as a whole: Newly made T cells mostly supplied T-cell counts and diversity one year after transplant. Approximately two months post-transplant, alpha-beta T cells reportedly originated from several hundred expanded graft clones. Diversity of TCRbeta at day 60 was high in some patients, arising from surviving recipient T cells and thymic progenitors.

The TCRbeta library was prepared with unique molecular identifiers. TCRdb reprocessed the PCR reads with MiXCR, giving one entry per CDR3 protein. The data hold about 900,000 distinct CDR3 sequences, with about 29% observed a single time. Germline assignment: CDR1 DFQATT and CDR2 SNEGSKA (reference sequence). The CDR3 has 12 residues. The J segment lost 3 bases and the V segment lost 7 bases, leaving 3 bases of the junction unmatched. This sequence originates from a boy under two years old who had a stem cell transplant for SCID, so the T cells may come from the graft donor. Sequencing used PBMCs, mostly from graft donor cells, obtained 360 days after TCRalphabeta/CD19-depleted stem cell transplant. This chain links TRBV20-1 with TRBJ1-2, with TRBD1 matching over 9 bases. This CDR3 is CSGGQGDYGYTF. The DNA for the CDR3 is TGCAGTGGGGGACAGGGAGACTATGGCTACACCTTC.